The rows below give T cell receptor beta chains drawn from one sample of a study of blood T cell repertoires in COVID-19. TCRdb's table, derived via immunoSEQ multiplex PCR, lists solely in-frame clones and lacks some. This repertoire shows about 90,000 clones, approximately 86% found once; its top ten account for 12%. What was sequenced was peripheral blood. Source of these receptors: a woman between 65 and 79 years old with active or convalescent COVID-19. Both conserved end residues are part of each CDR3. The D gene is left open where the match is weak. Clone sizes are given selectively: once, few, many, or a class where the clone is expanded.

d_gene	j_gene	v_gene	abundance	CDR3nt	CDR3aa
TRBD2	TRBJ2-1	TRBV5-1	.	TGCGCCAGCAGCTTGATGTATAGCGGGGGGGCCGATGAGCAGTTCTTC	CASSLMYSGGADEQFF
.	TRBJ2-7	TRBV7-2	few	TGTGCCAGCAGCTTACATAGGACTGGCGGGGCGTCGTTATACGAGCAGTACTTC	CASSLHRTGGASLYEQYF
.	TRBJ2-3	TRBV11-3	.	TGTGCCAGCAGCTTTCGACAGGGAGGCGCAGATACGCAGTATTTT	CASSFRQGGADTQYF
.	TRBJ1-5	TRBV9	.	TGTGCCAGCAGCCCCCGTCCGCAGCAGCCCCAGCATTTT	CASSPRPQQPQHF
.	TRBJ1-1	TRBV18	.	TGTGCCAGCTCACCACGTCCGACGGGAATGAACACTGAAGCTTTCTTT	CASSPRPTGMNTEAFF
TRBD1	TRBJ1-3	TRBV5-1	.	TGCGCCAGCGCTACAGGGGCGGGAAACACCATATATTTT	CASATGAGNTIYF
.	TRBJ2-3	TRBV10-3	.	TGTGCCATCAGTGAGTCCCCGGGTCAGAATACGCAGTATTTT	CAISESPGQNTQYF
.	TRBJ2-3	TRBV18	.	TGTGCCAGCTCCTCTAGCGTCTATACTTTCACAGATACGCAGTATTTT	CASSSSVYTFTDTQYF
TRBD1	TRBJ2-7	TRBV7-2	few	TGTGCCAGCAGCCCTGGACAGGGTCGGTCCTACGAGCAGTACTTC	CASSPGQGRSYEQYF
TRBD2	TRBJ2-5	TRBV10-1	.	TGCGCCAGCAGTGAGGGATCGGGGGGTCTGGAGACCCAGTACTTC	CASSEGSGGLETQYF
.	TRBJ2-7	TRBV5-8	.	TGTGCCAGCAGCCCGGAGCAGATTTCCCTCTCCTACGAGCAGTACTTC	CASSPEQISLSYEQYF
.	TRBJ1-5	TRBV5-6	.	TGTGCCAGCAGCTTCGCGGGGGGCCGAGGAAATCAGCCCCAGCATTTT	CASSFAGGRGNQPQHF
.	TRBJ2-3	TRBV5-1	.	TGCGCCAGCAGCTTGGCCAATCGGAGATCCGGCACAGATACGCAGTATTTT	CASSLANRRSGTDTQYF
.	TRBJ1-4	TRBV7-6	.	TGTGCCAGCAGCTTAGAACGAGGCAAACGAAGTGAAAAACTGTTTTTT	CASSLERGKRSEKLFF
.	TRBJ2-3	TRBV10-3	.	TGTGCCATCAGTGCTCTCGAGGGCGAGGCAGGCGCAGATACGCAGTATTTT	CAISALEGEAGADTQYF
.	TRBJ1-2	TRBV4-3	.	TGCGCCAGCAGCCAAGAGGGGCAGGCGGCCCTGGGCTACACCTTC	CASSQEGQAALGYTF
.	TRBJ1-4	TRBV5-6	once	TGTGCCAGCAGCAGGAACACGGGAAGAAATGAAAAACTGTTTTTT	CASSRNTGRNEKLFF
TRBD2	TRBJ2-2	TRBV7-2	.	TGTGCCAGCAGCTTTCTGGCGGGGGGTTACACCGGGGAGCTGTTTTTT	CASSFLAGGYTGELFF
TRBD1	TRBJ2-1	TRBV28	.	TGTGCCACCGGGACAGCCTACAATGAGCAGTTCTTC	CATGTAYNEQFF
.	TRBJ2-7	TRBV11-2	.	TGTGCCAGCAGCGAACAGGGTAGCGAGCAGTACTTC	CASSEQGSEQYF
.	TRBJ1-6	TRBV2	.	TGTGCCAGCAAGGTAGACTCTACCATTAGTTCACCCCTCCACTTT	CASKVDSTISSPLHF
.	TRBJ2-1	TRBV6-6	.	TGTGCCAGCACCCTATCTTTGGGGAGGGAGCAGTTCTTC	CASTLSLGREQFF
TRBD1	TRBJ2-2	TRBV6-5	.	TGTGCCAGCCGGGGACAGGCCCTATCCACCGGGGAGCTGTTTTTT	CASRGQALSTGELFF
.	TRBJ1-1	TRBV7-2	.	TGTGCCAGCAGCTCAATGGGGGGGTGGAACACTGAAGCTTTCTTT	CASSSMGGWNTEAFF
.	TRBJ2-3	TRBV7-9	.	TGTGCCAGCAGCCCGACGGGTGCCTATGGGCAGTATTTT	CASSPTGAYGQYF
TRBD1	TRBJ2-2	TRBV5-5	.	TGTGCCAGCAGCGACGATCGACAGGGGGCGACCGGGGAGCTGTTTTTT	CASSDDRQGATGELFF
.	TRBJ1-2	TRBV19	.	TGTGCCAGTAGGTCGGCAGGGACACACACTAACTATGGCTACACCTTC	CASRSAGTHTNYGYTF
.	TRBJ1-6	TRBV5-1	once	TGCGCCAGCAGCTTGGGGGCCATGCCGAATTCACCCCTCCACTTT	CASSLGAMPNSPLHF
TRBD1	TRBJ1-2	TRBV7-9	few	TGTGCCAGCAGCTCGGGACAGGGCTGGATGATGGGCTACACCTTC	CASSSGQGWMMGYTF